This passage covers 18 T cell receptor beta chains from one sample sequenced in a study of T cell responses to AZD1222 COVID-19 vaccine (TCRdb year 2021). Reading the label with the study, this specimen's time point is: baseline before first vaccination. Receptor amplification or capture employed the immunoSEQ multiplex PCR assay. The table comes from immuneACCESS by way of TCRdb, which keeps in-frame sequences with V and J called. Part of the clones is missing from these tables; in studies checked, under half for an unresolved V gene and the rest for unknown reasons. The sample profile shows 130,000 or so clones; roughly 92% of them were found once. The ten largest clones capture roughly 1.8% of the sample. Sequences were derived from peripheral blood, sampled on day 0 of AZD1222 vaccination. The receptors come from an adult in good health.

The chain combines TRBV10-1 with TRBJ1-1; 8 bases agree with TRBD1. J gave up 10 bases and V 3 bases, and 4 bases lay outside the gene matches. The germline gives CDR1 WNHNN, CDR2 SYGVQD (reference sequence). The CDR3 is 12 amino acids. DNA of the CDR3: TGCGCCAGCAGTGATCCAGGGGGCCCAGCTTTCTTT. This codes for CASSDPGGPAFF.

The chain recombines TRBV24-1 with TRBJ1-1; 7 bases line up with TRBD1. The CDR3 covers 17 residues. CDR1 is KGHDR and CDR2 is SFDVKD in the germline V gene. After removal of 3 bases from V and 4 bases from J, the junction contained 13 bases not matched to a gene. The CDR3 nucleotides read TGTGCCACCAGTGATGGGAAGAACACAGGGGTAGCCACTGAAGCTTTCTTT. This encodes CATSDGKNTGVATEAFF.

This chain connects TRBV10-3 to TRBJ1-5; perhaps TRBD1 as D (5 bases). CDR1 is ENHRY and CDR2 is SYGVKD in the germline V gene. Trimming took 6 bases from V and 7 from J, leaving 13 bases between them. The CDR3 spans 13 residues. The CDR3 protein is CAISDSPGQPQHF. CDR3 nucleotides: TGTGCCATCAGCGACAGCCCGGGCCAGCCCCAGCATTTT.

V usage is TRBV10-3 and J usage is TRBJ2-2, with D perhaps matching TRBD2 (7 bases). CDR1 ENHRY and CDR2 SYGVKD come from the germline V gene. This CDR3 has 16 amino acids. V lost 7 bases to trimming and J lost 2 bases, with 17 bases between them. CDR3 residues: CAITSQPGGNTGELFF. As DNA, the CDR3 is TGTGCCATCACCTCTCAGCCGGGGGGCAACACCGGGGAGCTGTTTTTT.

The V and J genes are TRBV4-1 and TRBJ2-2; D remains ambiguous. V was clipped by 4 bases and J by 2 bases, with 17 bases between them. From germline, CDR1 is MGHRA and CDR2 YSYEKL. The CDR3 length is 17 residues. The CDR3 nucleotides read TGCGCCAGCAGCCCGCCCTCCGTTACTGCTAACACCGGGGAGCTGTTTTTT. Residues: CASSPPSVTANTGELFF.

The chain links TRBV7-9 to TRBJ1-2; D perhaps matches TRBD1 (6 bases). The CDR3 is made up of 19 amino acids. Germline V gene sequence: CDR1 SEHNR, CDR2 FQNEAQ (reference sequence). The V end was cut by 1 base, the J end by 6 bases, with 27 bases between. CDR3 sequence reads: CASSLGGPRGGVMKNGYTF. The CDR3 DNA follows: TGTGCCAGCAGCTTAGGGGGCCCCCGGGGGGGCGTTATGAAGAATGGCTACACCTTC.

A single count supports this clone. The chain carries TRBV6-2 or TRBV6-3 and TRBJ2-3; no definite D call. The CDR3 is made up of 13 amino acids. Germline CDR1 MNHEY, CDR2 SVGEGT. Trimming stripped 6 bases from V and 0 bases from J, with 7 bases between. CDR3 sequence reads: CASSAYSTDTQYF. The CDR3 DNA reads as TGTGCCAGCAGCGCATATAGCACAGATACGCAGTATTTT.

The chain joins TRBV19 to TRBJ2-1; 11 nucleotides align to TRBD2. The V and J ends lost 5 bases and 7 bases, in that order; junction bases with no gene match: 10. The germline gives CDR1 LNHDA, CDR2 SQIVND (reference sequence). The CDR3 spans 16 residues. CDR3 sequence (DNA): TGTGCCAGTAGTCCATGGCTAGCGGGAGGAAGGAATGAGCAGTTCTTC. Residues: CASSPWLAGGRNEQFF.

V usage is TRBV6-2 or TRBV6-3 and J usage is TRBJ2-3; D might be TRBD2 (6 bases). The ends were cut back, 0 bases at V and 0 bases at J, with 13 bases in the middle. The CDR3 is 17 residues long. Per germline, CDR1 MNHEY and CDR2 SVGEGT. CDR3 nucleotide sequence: TGTGCCAGCAGTTACTCGTTCGGCGGGACTAGCACAGATACGCAGTATTTT. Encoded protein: CASSYSFGGTSTDTQYF.

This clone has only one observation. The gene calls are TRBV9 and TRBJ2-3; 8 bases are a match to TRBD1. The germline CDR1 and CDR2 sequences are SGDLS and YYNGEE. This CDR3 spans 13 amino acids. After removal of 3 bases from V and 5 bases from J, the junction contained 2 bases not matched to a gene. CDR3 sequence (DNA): TGTGCCAGCAGCGGACAGGGGAGAGATACGCAGTATTTT. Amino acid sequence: CASSGQGRDTQYF.

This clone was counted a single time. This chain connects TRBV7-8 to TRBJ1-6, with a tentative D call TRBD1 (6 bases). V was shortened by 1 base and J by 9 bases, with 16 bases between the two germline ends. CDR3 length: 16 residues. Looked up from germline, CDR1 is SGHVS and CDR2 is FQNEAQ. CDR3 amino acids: CASSLVGGSLGSPLHF. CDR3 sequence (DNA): TGTGCCAGCAGCTTAGTGGGGGGCAGTCTCGGTTCACCCCTCCACTTT.

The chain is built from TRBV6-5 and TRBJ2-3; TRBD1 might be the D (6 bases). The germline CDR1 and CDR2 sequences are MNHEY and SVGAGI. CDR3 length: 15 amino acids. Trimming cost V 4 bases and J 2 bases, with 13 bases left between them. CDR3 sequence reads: CASSSTGLFTDTQYF. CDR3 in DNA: TGTGCCAGCAGTTCAACAGGGCTATTCACAGATACGCAGTATTTT.

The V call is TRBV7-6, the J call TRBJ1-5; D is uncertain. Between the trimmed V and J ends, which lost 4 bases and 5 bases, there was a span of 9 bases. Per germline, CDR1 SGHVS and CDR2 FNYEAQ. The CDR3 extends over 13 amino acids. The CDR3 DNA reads TGTGCCAGCAGCTCCGACAATCATCAGCCCCAGCATTTT. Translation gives CASSSDNHQPQHF.

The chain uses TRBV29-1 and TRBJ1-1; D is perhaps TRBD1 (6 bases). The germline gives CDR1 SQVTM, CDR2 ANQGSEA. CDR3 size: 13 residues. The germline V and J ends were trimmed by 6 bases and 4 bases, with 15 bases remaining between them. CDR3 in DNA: TGCAGCGTCGCCAGGGGAGGCGGCACTGAAGCTTTCTTT. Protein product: CSVARGGGTEAFF.

Here the CDR3 DNA reads TGCAGCGTCGGACAATCCAATCAGCCCCAGCATTTT. It is translated as CSVGQSNQPQHF. The rearrangement links TRBV29-1 to TRBJ1-5; possible D gene TRBD1, 5 bases. This CDR3 spans 12 amino acids. V was shortened by 6 bases and J by 3 bases, with 9 bases between the two germline ends. CDR1 and CDR2 (germline): SQVTM, ANQGSEA.

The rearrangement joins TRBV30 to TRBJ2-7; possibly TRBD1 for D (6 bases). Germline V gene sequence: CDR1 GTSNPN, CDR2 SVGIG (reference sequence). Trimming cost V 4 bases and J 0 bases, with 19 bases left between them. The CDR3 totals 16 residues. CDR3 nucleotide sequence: TGTGCCTGGACCGGAATAGGACAGCCTAACTCCTACGAGCAGTACTTC. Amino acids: CAWTGIGQPNSYEQYF.

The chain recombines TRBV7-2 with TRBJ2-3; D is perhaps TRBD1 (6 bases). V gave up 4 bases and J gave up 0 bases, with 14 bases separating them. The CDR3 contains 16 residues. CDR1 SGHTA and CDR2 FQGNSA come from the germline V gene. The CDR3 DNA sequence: TGTGCCAGCAGCTCAAACAGGGCCTCTAGCACAGATACGCAGTATTTT. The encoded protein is CASSSNRASSTDTQYF.

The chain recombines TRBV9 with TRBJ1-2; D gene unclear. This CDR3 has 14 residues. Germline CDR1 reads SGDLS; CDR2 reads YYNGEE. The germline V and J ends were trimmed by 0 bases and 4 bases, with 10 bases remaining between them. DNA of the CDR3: TGTGCCAGCAGCGTAGCCGCAGTTCCCTATGGCTACACCTTC. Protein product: CASSVAAVPYGYTF.